Presented here are 4 T cell receptor beta chains from one specimen sequenced in a study of response to subunit inactivated influenza vaccine. TCRdb re-called the RT-PCR reads with MiXCR, one entry per CDR3 protein. Of about 240,000 distinct CDR3 sequences in the sample, 12% were seen once. Sample: non-naive T cells sorted from PBMCs, taken approximately 15 days before vaccination. These receptors came from a man aged 45 to 65 who received an inactivated influenza vaccine.

The V and J genes are TRBV20-1 and TRBJ1-5; D is unresolved. There are 15 residues in the CDR3. Germline CDR1 and CDR2: DFQATT and SNEGSKA (reference sequence). V lost 5 bases to trimming and J lost 6 bases, with 20 bases between them. The CDR3 protein is CSAVTPGSNTQPQHF. The CDR3 bases are TGCAGTGCTGTGACCCCGGGGTCAAACACTCAGCCCCAGCATTTT.

The rearrangement links TRBV7-8 to TRBJ1-5; D remains unclear. Trimming removed 6 bases from V and 1 base from J, with 7 bases in between. Germline values: CDR1 SGHVS, CDR2 FQNEAQ. This CDR3 has 13 amino acids. The CDR3 sequence: CASRKGSNQPQHF. In DNA form, the CDR3 reads TGTGCCAGCAGGAAGGGAAGCAATCAGCCCCAGCATTTT.

This clonotype occurred a few times. J is TRBJ1-5 and V is TRBV7-2; 8 positions agree with TRBD1. The CDR3 covers 15 residues. Germline V gives CDR1 SGHTA, CDR2 FQGNSA. V shed 4 bases and J 4 bases; nucleotides not matched to a gene: 6. CDR3 in DNA: TGTGCCAGCAGCTCCCAGGGGGCTCGTAATCAGCCCCAGCATTTT. Translating it yields CASSSQGARNQPQHF.

This clonotype was recorded a few times. The V gene is TRBV9, the J gene TRBJ2-7; 10 nucleotides align to TRBD1. In germline, CDR1 is SGDLS, CDR2 YYNGEE. CDR3 length equals 15 residues. Germline trimming cut 2 bases from V and 2 bases from J; bases unmatched to any gene: 4. The CDR3 DNA sequence: TGTGCCAGCAGCGTTCGACAGGGGGCGACCTACGAGCAGTACTTC. It is translated as CASSVRQGATYEQYF.